The 22 T cell receptor beta chains in this list originate from one sample, sequenced in a study of T cell clusters in autoimmune cytopenias. TRB was amplified from approximately 250 ng of peripheral blood genomic DNA per sample. One tube held mixed TRB-A and TRB-B primer pools for touch-down PCR. From the multiplex PCR reads, TCRdb lists one entry per CDR3 protein and no DNA. The sample data list about 2,000 distinct CDR3 sequences. Sequences were obtained from peripheral blood. The receptors were gathered from a human donor with an autoimmune cytopenia or autoimmune hepatitis (not recorded which).

This clonotype is classed as medium-sized by frequency. The V gene is TRBV20-1, the J gene TRBJ1-3. CDR3 length: 14 amino acids. Germline V gene data show CDR1 as DFQATT and CDR2 as SNEGSKA (reference sequence). The CDR3 sequence is CSARFANSGNTIYF.

Measured by frequency, this clonotype is medium-sized (0.01 to 0.1%). J is TRBJ1-1 and V is TRBV20-1. The length of the CDR3 is 13 residues. CDR1 and CDR2 from the germline V gene are DFQATT and SNEGSKA (reference sequence). The chain's CDR3 is CSARGREDTEAFF.

The J gene is TRBJ2-7, the V gene TRBV5-1; no DNA is available, so the TRBD1 call from TCRdb remains unchecked. Germline values: CDR1 SGHRS, CDR2 YFSETQ. The CDR3 extends over 15 amino acids. The chain's CDR3 is CASGAGQAGSYEQYF.

This clonotype is deemed medium-sized by its frequency. CDR3 amino acids: CASSYGPSGRTTAYEQYF. The rearrangement uses TRBV5-1 and TRBJ2-7; the D call of TRBD2 rests on TCRdb alone, since no DNA is present to check it. The CDR3 has 18 residues. The V gene's germline CDR1 is SGHRS and CDR2 YFSETQ.

V gene TRBV20-1 combines with J gene TRBJ1-5; TCRdb's D call, TRBD1, is unchecked because there is no DNA. CDR1 and CDR2 from the germline V gene are DFQATT and SNEGSKA (reference sequence). The CDR3 has 16 residues. CDR3 sequence: CSARDFAGGNNQPQHF.

The V call is TRBV5-1, the J call TRBJ2-3; absent DNA, TCRdb's TRBD1 call cannot be checked. The germline V gene has CDR1 SGHRS and CDR2 YFSETQ. This CDR3 is built from 15 residues. The CDR3: CASSFRQGAGDTQYF. Filled out from reference TRBV5-1 and TRBJ2-3, the complete variable domain reads KAGVTQTPRYLIKTRGQQVTLSCSPISGHRSVSWYQQTPGQGLQFLFEYFSETQRNKGNFPGRFSGRQFSNSRSEMNVSTLELGDSALYLCASSFRQGAGDTQYFGPGTRLTVL.

This clonotype shows up as large (0.1 to 1%) by frequency. J is TRBJ1-6 and V is TRBV6-5; TCRdb calls TRBD1, which cannot be checked without DNA. Looked up from germline, CDR1 is MNHEY and CDR2 is SVGAGI. The CDR3 consists of 14 residues. This CDR3 reads CASSRTGEDSPLHF.

V is TRBV7-2 and J is TRBJ2-1; TCRdb calls TRBD1, which cannot be checked without DNA. The CDR3 is 14 residues long. The V gene's germline CDR1 is SGHTA and CDR2 FQGNSA. This CDR3 reads CASSSKTGSHEQFF.

Its frequency marks this clonotype as medium-sized. This chain joins TRBV6-5 and TRBJ2-7; with no DNA, the TCRdb D assignment of TRBD2 cannot be verified. Germline V gives CDR1 MNHEY, CDR2 SVGAGI. This CDR3 spans 15 amino acids. CDR3 sequence: CASSKLAGGVYEQYF.

This clonotype registers medium-sized by frequency. The chain couples TRBV30 to TRBJ2-1. In germline, CDR1 is GTSNPN, CDR2 SVGIG (reference sequence). The CDR3 consists of 12 residues. The CDR3 sequence: CAWEMYDSEQFF.

V usage is TRBV5-6 and J usage is TRBJ1-5; absent DNA, TCRdb's TRBD1 call cannot be checked. The germline V gene has CDR1 SGHDT and CDR2 YYEEEE. The length of the CDR3 is 15 residues. CDR3 in amino acids: CASSLDRAPYQPQHF.

This clonotype is deemed medium-sized by its frequency. The chain carries TRBV30 and TRBJ1-6. This CDR3 contains 14 residues. CDR1 is GTSNPN and CDR2 is SVGIG in the germline V gene (reference sequence). The CDR3 protein is CAWSPNPRNSPLHF.

This clonotype is called medium-sized based on its frequency. This rearrangement joins TRBV5-5 to TRBJ1-2; TCRdb returns TRBD1, unconfirmable since there is no DNA. CDR1 and CDR2 (germline): SGHKS, YYEKEE (reference sequence). This CDR3 comprises 13 residues. The CDR3 loop reads CASSRTGVGGYTF.

Considering frequency, this clonotype is medium-sized. The chain links TRBV10-3 to TRBJ2-6; TCRdb names TRBD2, which stays unverified in the absence of DNA. This CDR3 contains 19 residues. Per the germline V gene, CDR1 is ENHRY and CDR2 is SYGVKD. CDR3 in amino acids: CAISEVGTSGTSGANVLTF.

This chain uses TRBV5-1 with TRBJ2-2; the D call of TRBD1 rests on TCRdb alone, since no DNA is present to check it. Germline loops: CDR1 SGHRS, CDR2 YFSETQ. The CDR3 is 15 amino acids. The CDR3 sequence is CASSYRGRETGELFF. Full variable domain (outside the CDR3, taken from reference TRBV5-1 and TRBJ2-2): KAGVTQTPRYLIKTRGQQVTLSCSPISGHRSVSWYQQTPGQGLQFLFEYFSETQRNKGNFPGRFSGRQFSNSRSEMNVSTLELGDSALYLCASSYRGRETGELFFGEGSRLTVL.

The rearrangement links TRBV11-2 to TRBJ2-7; TCRdb picks TRBD2, but there is no DNA to check that call. This CDR3 region has 15 residues. Germline V gene lookup returns CDR1 SGHAT and CDR2 FQNNGV. The CDR3 spells CASSLAPSGRIEQYF.

This clonotype counts as medium-sized by frequency. V usage is TRBV18 and J usage is TRBJ2-1. Germline V gives CDR1 KGHSH, CDR2 LQKENI. The CDR3 consists of 12 residues. The CDR3: CASSPGPAEQFF.

The gene calls are TRBV18 and TRBJ1-5; no DNA is available, so the TRBD1 call from TCRdb remains unchecked. The CDR3 spans 17 residues. Germline lookup yields CDR1 KGHSH and CDR2 LQKENI. The CDR3 spells CASSPFELGRGNQPQHF. Variable domain in full (rest from reference TRBV18 and TRBJ1-5): NAGVMQNPRHLVRRRGQEARLRCSPMKGHSHVYWYRQLPEEGLKFMVYLQKENIIDESGMPKERFSAEFPKEGPSILRIQQVVRGDSAAYFCASSPFELGRGNQPQHFGDGTRLSIL.

V gene TRBV7-9 combines with J gene TRBJ1-2; with no DNA, the TCRdb D assignment of TRBD1 cannot be verified. CDR3 size: 16 residues. In germline, CDR1 is SEHNR, CDR2 FQNEAQ (reference sequence). The CDR3 sequence is CASSLLPGQGASGYTF.

This clonotype is called medium-sized based on its frequency. The chain employs TRBV7-6 and TRBJ2-4; TCRdb reports TRBD2, a call that lacks DNA to check it against. Germline CDR1 and CDR2: SGHVS and FNYEAQ. The CDR3 spans 13 residues. CDR3 region: CASSSRREGIQYF.

The chain links TRBV6-5 to TRBJ2-5; TCRdb names TRBD2, which stays unverified in the absence of DNA. This CDR3 has 18 residues. Germline CDR1 is MNHEY and CDR2 is SVGAGI. The CDR3 protein is CASSLWAPGLAGAETQYF.

This chain links TRBV20-1 with TRBJ2-1; TCRdb designates TRBD2, a call that cannot be tested without DNA. The CDR3 covers 15 residues. Germline CDR1 reads DFQATT; CDR2 reads SNEGSKA (reference sequence). The CDR3 spells CSAAAGLAGYNEQFF.